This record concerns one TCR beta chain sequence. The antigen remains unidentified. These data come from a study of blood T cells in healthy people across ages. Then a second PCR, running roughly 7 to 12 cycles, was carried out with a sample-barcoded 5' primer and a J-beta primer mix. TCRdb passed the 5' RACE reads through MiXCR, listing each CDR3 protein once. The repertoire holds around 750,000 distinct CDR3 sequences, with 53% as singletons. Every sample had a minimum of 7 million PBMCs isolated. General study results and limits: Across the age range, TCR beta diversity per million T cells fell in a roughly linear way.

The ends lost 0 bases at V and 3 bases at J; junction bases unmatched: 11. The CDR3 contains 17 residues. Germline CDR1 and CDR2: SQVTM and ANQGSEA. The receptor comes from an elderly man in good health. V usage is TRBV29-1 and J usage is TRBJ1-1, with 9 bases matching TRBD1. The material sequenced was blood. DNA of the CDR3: TGCAGCGTTGAAGATGCAGGGACAGGGTTTGGGGACACTGAAGCTTTCTTT. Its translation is CSVEDAGTGFGDTEAFF.